A single sample is the source of the 12 T cell receptor beta chains below, sequenced in a study of CD8+CD57+ T cells in acquired aplastic anemia. The template for TCR beta VDJ and CDR3 sequence profiling was genomic DNA. TCRdb analysed the reads with MiXCR anew, one entry per CDR3 protein. The table has about 400,000 distinct CDR3 sequences, just under 70% seen once. Sequencing was carried out using sorted CD4+, CD8+, or CD8+CD57+ T cells (not recorded which) from PBMCs. The receptor set was obtained from a human donor in good health, serving as a control.

With regard to this clonotype: A read error may produce the germline difference seen at one junction end. The genes are TRBV7-2 and TRBJ2-7, with 7 positions matching TRBD1. This CDR3 has 15 amino acids. Germline V lookup: CDR1 SGHTA, CDR2 FQGNSA. The CDR3 DNA reads as TGTGCCAGCTCCAACGAGGGGGCGTACACCGGGGAGCTGTACTTC. Translation: CASSNEGAYTGELYF.

Ten or more counts support this clonotype. CDR3 DNA: TGCAGTGCCCGCTGGTCAGCGCACAATGAGCAGTTCTTC. It encodes CSARWSAHNEQFF. The chain employs TRBV20-1 and TRBJ2-1; D is unresolved. This CDR3 is built from 13 residues. Trimming took 6 bases from V and 5 from J, leaving 14 bases between them. Germline V gene sequence: CDR1 DFQATT, CDR2 SNEGSKA (reference sequence).

V and J are TRBV9 and TRBJ2-5, with no clear D. V dropped 4 bases and J dropped 5 bases, with 18 bases sitting between them. Germline CDR1 SGDLS, CDR2 YYNGEE. This CDR3 has 15 amino acids. This CDR3 is CASSSGVKGYETQYF. DNA of the CDR3: TGTGCCAGCAGCTCTGGGGTCAAGGGCTATGAGACCCAGTACTTC.

The V gene is TRBV5-4, the J gene TRBJ1-1; maybe TRBD1 (6 bases). The CDR3 spans 12 residues. Germline-derived CDR1 and CDR2 are SGHNT and YYREEE (reference sequence). V was pared by 5 bases and J by 11 bases, with 16 bases between. The CDR3 DNA follows: TGTGCCAGCAGGGTAGCCAACAGGGAGGCTTTCTTT. Translated, it gives CASRVANREAFF.

A word on this clonotype: The junction does not match germline at one end; this may be a read error. V gene TRBV20-1 combines with J gene TRBJ1-6, with 7 positions matching TRBD1. The CDR3 contains 13 residues. Germline V CDR1 and CDR2: DFQATT, SNEGSKA (reference sequence). DNA of the CDR3: TGCAGTGTCCCACAGGGGTATAATTCACCCCTGCAGTTT. This sequence encodes CSVPQGYNSPLQF.

With respect to this clonotype: At one boundary the junction diverges from the germline segment, which might be a read error. This rearrangement joins TRBV7-2 to TRBJ2-2, with 12 bases lining up with TRBD2. The CDR3 has 14 residues. From germline, CDR1 is SGHTA and CDR2 FQGNSA. The CDR3 sequence is CASSVGLAGGELFF. The CDR3 region has the DNA TGTGCCAGCAGCGTGGGACTAGCGGGCGGGGAGCTGTTCTTT.

In the case of this clonotype: One end of the junction is discordant with germline, which a read error may explain. The chain recombines TRBV5-5 with TRBJ2-2; D is undetermined. CDR1 is SGHKS, CDR2 YYEKEE, per germline (reference sequence). The CDR3 loop spans 14 amino acids. CDR3 bases: TGCGCCAGCAGCTTTCTCAGAAACACCGGGGAGCTGTTTTTT. Translated, it gives CASSFLRNTGELFF.

This clonotype was detected only once. V gene TRBV20-1 combines with J gene TRBJ1-1, with a weak D call TRBD1 (5 bases). Trimming took 0 bases from V and 4 from J, leaving 24 bases between them. The germline gives CDR1 DFQATT, CDR2 SNEGSKA (reference sequence). This CDR3 contains 18 residues. The chain's CDR3 is CSARERSDPWGEGTEAFF. The CDR3 DNA reads TGCAGTGCTAGAGAGCGCAGTGACCCTTGGGGGGAGGGCACTGAAGCTTTCTTT.

The V and J genes are TRBV20-1 and TRBJ2-7; the D gene is possibly TRBD2 (5 bases). There are 15 residues in the CDR3. CDR1 DFQATT and CDR2 SNEGSKA come from the germline V gene (reference sequence). The V gene lost 5 bases and the J gene lost 4 bases, with 21 bases spanning the gap. Written as DNA, the CDR3 is TGCAGTGCTCGATCCGAGGAGAGAGGACTTTACGAGCAGTACTTC. Its protein product is CSARSEERGLYEQYF.

This clonotype was observed at least ten times. V usage is TRBV11-3 and J usage is TRBJ2-2, with a possible D match to TRBD2 (6 bases). Germline lookup yields CDR1 SGHNT and CDR2 YENEEA. V was shortened by 5 bases and J by 4 bases, with 17 bases between the two germline ends. The CDR3 is 16 amino acids. The DNA of the CDR3 is TGTGCCAGCAGCGCCCGGACGGCCGGGGGCACCGGGGAGCTGTTTTTT. Translated, it gives CASSARTAGGTGELFF.

The genes are TRBV20-1 and TRBJ2-3; TRBD1 might be the D (6 bases). V was clipped by 4 bases and J by 1 base, with 15 bases between them. The germline gives CDR1 DFQATT, CDR2 SNEGSKA (reference sequence). This CDR3 comprises 15 residues. CDR3 DNA sequence: TGCAGTGCTACGCCTTTACAGGGACGCACAGATACGCAGTATTTT. Amino acid sequence: CSATPLQGRTDTQYF.

The gene calls are TRBV13 and TRBJ2-1; D possibly matches TRBD1 or TRBD2 (6 bases each). The CDR3 extends over 15 amino acids. Germline V gene lookup returns CDR1 PRHDT and CDR2 FYEKMQ (reference sequence). V was pared by 7 bases and J by 8 bases, with 21 bases between. The CDR3 protein is CASMVGAGNVDEQFF. CDR3 sequence (DNA): TGTGCCAGCATGGTGGGGGCGGGGAACGTGGATGAGCAGTTCTTC.